This T cell receptor (beta chain) emerged from a study of Tregs in tolerant kidney transplant recipients. Study-wide points: Findings come from small patient numbers and require larger validation.

Unstimulated regulatory T cells (CD4+CD25+CD127-), CD4+CD25- non-regulatory cells, CD4 and CD8 cells were FACS-sorted from thawed PBMCs. Assay used: immunoSEQ multiplex PCR; TCRdb lists only in-frame clones, some missing. The sample lists about 120,000 clones; roughly 92% were seen once. For this clone: Its specificity is not known.

Germline CDR1 and CDR2: SGDLS and YYNGEE. The ends lost 7 bases at V and 4 bases at J; junction bases unmatched: 0. The CDR3 sequence is 11 residues long. Sequencing was performed on CD4+ T cells from blood. This TCR was sampled from a human donor in good health. V usage is TRBV9 and J usage is TRBJ2-3, with 7 bases aligning to TRBD2. The CDR3 region has the DNA TGTGCCAGCGGGGGGGCAGATACGCAGTATTTT. Encoded protein: CASGGADTQYF. The full variable domain, in which reference TRBV9 and TRBJ2-3 provide the parts outside the CDR3, is DSGVTQTPKHLITATGQRVTLRCSPRSGDLSVYWYQQSLDQGLQFLIQYYNGEERAKGNILERFSAQQFPDLHSELNLSSLELGDSALYFCASGGADTQYFGPGTRLTVL.